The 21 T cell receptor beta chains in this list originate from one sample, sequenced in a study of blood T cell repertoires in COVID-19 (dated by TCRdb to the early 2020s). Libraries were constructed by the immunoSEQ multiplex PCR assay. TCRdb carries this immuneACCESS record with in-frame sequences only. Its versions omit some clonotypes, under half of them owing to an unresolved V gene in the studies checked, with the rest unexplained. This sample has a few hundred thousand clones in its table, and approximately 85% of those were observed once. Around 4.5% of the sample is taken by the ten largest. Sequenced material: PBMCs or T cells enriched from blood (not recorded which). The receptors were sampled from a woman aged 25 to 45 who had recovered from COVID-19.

CDR3 coding DNA: TGTGCCAGCAGCCCCGGGGGTTGGTACGAGCAGTACTTC. This codes for CASSPGGWYEQYF. This chain joins TRBV25-1 and TRBJ2-7, with D possibly being TRBD2 (6 bases). The CDR3 is 13 amino acids. Trimming pared 6 bases from V and 4 bases from J, leaving 13 bases between. Germline CDR1 is MGHDK and CDR2 is SYGVNS.

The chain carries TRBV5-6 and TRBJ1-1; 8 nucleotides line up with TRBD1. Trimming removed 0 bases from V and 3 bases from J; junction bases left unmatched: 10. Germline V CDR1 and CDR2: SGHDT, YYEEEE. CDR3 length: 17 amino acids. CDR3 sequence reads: CASSLDRGYPQDTEAFF. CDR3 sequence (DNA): TGTGCCAGCAGCTTGGACAGGGGGTACCCTCAGGACACTGAAGCTTTCTTT.

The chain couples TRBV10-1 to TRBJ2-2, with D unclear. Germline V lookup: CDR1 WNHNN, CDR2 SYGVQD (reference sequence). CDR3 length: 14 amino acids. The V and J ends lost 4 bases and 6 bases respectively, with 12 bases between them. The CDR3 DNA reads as TGCGCCAGCAGTGCCCTAGATAACCCCGGGGAGCTGTTTTTT. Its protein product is CASSALDNPGELFF.

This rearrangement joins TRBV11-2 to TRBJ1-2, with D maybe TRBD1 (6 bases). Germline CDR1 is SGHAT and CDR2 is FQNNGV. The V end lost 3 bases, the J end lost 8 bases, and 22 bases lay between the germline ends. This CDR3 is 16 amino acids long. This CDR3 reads CASSFDPFGGAEGYTF. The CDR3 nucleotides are TGTGCCAGCAGCTTCGACCCGTTTGGGGGGGCAGAGGGCTACACCTTC.

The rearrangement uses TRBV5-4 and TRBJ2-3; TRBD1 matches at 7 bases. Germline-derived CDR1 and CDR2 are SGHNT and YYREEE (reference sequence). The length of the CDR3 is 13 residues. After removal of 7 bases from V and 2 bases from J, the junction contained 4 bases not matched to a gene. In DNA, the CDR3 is TGTGCCAGCTCGGGACAGCTCACAGATACGCAGTATTTT. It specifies CASSGQLTDTQYF.

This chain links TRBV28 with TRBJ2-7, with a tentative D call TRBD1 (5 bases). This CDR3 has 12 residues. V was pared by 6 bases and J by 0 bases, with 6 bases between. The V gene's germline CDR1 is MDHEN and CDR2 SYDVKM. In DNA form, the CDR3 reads TGTGCCAGCAGACAGGACTCCTACGAGCAGTACTTC. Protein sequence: CASRQDSYEQYF.

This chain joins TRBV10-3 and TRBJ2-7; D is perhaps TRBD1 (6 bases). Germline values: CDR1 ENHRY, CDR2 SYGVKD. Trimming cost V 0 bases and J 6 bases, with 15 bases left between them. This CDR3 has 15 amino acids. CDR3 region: CAISESGRGSLEQYF. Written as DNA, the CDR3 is TGTGCCATCAGTGAGTCCGGCAGGGGAAGTCTCGAGCAGTACTTC.

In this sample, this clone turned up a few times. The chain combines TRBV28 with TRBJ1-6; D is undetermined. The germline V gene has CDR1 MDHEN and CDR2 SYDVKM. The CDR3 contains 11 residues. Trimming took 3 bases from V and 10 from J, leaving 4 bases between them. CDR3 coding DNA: TGTGCCAGCAGTTTGAGGTCACCCCTCCACTTT. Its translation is CASSLRSPLHF.

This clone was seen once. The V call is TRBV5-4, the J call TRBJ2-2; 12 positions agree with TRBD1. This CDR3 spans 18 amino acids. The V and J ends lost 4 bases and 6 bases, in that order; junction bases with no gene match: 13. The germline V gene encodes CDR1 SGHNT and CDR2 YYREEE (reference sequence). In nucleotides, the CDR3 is TGTGCCAGCAGCACGGGACAGGGGGCGGTCGTGGGTCCCGGGGAGCTGTTTTTT. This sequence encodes CASSTGQGAVVGPGELFF.

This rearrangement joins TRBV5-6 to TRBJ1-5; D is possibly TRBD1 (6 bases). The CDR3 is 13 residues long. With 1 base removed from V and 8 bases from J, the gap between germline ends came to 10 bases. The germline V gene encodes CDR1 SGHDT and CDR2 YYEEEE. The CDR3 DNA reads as TGTGCCAGCAGCTTGCAGGGGAACGAGCCCCAGCATTTT. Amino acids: CASSLQGNEPQHF.

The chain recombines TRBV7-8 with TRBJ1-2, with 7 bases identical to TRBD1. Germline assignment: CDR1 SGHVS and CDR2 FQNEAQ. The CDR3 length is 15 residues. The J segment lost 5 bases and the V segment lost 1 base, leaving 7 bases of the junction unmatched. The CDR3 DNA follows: TGTGCCAGCAGCTTAGTTACCGGGACAGCTTATGGCTACACCTTC. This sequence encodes CASSLVTGTAYGYTF.

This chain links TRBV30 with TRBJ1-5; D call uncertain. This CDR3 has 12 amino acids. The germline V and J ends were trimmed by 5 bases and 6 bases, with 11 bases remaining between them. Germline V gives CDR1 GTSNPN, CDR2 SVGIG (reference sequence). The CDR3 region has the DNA TGTGCCTGGGACACCCTAGGTCAGCCCCAGCATTTT. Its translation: CAWDTLGQPQHF.

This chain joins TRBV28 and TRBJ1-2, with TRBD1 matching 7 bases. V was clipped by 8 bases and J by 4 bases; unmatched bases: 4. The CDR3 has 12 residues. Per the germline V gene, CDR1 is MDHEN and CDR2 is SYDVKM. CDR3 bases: TGTGCCAGCTCCGGGACAGTCTATGGCTACACCTTC. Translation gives CASSGTVYGYTF.

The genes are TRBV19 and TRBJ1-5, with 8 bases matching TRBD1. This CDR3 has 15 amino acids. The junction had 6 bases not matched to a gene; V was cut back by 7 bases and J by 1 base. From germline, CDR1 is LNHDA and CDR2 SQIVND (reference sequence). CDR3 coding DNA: TGTGCCAGTATAGACAGGGGAAGGAGCAATCAGCCCCAGCATTTT. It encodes CASIDRGRSNQPQHF.

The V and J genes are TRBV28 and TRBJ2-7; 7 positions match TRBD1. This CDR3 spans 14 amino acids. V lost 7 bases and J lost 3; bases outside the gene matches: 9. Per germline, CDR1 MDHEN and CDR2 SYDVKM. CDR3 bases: TGTGCCAGCACCAACCGGGACAGTTACTACGAGCAGTACTTC. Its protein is CASTNRDSYYEQYF.

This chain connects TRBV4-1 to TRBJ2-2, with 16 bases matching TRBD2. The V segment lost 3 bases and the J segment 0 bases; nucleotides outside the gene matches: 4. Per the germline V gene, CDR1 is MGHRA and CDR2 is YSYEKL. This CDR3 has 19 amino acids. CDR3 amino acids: CASSHSGLAGGPNTGELFF. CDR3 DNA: TGCGCCAGCAGCCATTCGGGACTAGCGGGGGGGCCGAACACCGGGGAGCTGTTTTTT.

The CDR3 is CASSLGAKNTEAFF. CDR3 sequence (DNA): TGTGCCAGCAGCTTGGGGGCTAAGAACACTGAAGCTTTCTTT. The chain is built from TRBV7-6 and TRBJ1-1; a weak D match, TRBD1 (6 bases). Germline V gene sequence: CDR1 SGHVS, CDR2 FNYEAQ. The V end lost 3 bases, the J end lost 1 base, and 9 bases lay between the germline ends. The length of the CDR3 is 14 residues. The full variable domain, completed using reference TRBV7-6 and TRBJ1-1, is GAGVSQSPRYKVTKRGQDVALRCDPISGHVSLYWYRQALGQGPEFLTYFNYEAQQDKSGLPNDRFSAERPEGSISTLTIQRTEQRDSAMYRCASSLGAKNTEAFFGQGTRLTVV.

CDR3 sequence: CASSQERGTEAFF. The CDR3 DNA reads TGTGCCAGCAGCCAAGAGAGGGGGACTGAAGCTTTCTTT. The chain employs TRBV14 and TRBJ1-1; D is perhaps TRBD1 (6 bases). The CDR3 is made up of 13 amino acids. The ends were cut back, 0 bases at V and 5 bases at J, with 7 bases in the middle. CDR1 and CDR2 from the germline V gene are SGHDN and FVKESK.

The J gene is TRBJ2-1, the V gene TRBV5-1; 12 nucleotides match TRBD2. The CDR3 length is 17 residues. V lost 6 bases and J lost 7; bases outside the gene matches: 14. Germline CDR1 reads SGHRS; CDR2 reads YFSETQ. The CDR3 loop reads CASTTTTLAGGQNEQFF. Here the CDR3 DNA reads TGCGCCAGCACCACGACTACTCTAGCGGGGGGGCAGAATGAGCAGTTCTTC.

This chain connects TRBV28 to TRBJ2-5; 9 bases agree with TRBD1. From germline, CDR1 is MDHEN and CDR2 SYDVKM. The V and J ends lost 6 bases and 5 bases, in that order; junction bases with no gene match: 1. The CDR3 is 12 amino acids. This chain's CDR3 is CASRDRGETQYF. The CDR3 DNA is TGTGCCAGCAGGGACAGGGGTGAGACCCAGTACTTC.

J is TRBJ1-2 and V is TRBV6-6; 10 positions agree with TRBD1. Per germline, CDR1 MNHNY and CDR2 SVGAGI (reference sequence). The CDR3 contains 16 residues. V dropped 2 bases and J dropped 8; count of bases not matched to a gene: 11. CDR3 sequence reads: CASSYGDRQGASGYTF. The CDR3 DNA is TGTGCCAGCAGTTACGGGGATCGACAGGGGGCTAGCGGCTACACCTTC.